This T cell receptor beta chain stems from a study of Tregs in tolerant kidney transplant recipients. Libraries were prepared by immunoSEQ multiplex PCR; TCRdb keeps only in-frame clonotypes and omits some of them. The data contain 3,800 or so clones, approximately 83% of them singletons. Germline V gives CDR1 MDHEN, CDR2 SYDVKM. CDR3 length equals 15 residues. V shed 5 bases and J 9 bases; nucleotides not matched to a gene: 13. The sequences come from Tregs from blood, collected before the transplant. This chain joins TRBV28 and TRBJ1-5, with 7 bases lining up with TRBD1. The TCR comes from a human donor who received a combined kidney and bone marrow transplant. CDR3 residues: CASSPTDRLGGPQHF. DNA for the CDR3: TGTGCCAGCAGTCCAACGGACAGGCTTGGTGGGCCCCAGCATTTT.